This is a list of T cell receptor beta chains from one sample in a study of early T cells in non-severe SARS-CoV-2 infection. One entry per CDR3 protein, called by TCRdb with MiXCR from the 5' RACE reads. The sample includes 80,000 to 100,000 distinct CDR3 sequences, 9.5% to 11% of them seen just once. The starting material was whole blood, obtained at baseline. The receptors were gathered from an adult who was a healthcare worker with PCR-confirmed SARS-CoV-2 infection or an uninfected control (not recorded which). The CDR3 runs from the conserved cysteine through the conserved F or W. A D gene is named only where the DNA matches it firmly. Rows give clone size only sometimes, using once, few, many, or a class for an expanded clone.

V gene: TRBV27; J gene: TRBJ2-1; clone size: few; D gene: .; CDR3 DNA: TGTGCCAGCAGTTCGTTACGCAGGAGTTGGCAGTTCTTC; CDR3 protein: CASSSLRRSWQFF
V gene: TRBV20-1; J gene: TRBJ1-2; clone size: .; D gene: .; CDR3 DNA: TGCAGTGCGCTTAAGGACCACTATGGCTACACCTTC; CDR3 protein: CSALKDHYGYTF
V gene: TRBV29-1; J gene: TRBJ2-7; clone size: few; D gene: .; CDR3 DNA: TGCAGCGTGCAGACAGTCCCCCAGGGTATGGAGCAGTACTTC; CDR3 protein: CSVQTVPQGMEQYF
V gene: TRBV5-1; J gene: TRBJ2-7; clone size: .; D gene: .; CDR3 DNA: TGCGCCAGCAGCCGGGACGGCAGCTCCTACGAGCAGTACTTC; CDR3 protein: CASSRDGSSYEQYF
V gene: TRBV18; J gene: TRBJ1-3; clone size: .; D gene: .; CDR3 DNA: TGTGCCAGCTCACCACCGTGGGGGGGCTCTGGAAACACCATATATTTT; CDR3 protein: CASSPPWGGSGNTIYF
V gene: TRBV28; J gene: TRBJ2-2; clone size: few; D gene: .; CDR3 DNA: TGTGCCAGCAGCCCCCCCGGGGCGAACACCGGGGAGCTGTTTTTT; CDR3 protein: CASSPPGANTGELFF
V gene: TRBV11-2; J gene: TRBJ2-3; clone size: many; D gene: TRBD2; CDR3 DNA: TGTGCCAGCAGCTCAAGAGAGCGGGGGCGGACAGATACGCAGTATTTT; CDR3 protein: CASSSRERGRTDTQYF
V gene: TRBV20-1; J gene: TRBJ2-1; clone size: .; D gene: .; CDR3 DNA: TGCAGTCCCCTTAAGTTAGCGGAAAAGGATGAGCAGTTCTTC; CDR3 protein: CSPLKLAEKDEQFF
V gene: TRBV12-5; J gene: TRBJ2-5; clone size: many; D gene: .; CDR3 DNA: TGTGCTAGTGGTTTCGGAGAGACCCAGTACTTC; CDR3 protein: CASGFGETQYF
V gene: TRBV7-8; J gene: TRBJ1-1; clone size: many; D gene: .; CDR3 DNA: TGTGCCAGCAGCTCTCAGATGAACACTGAAGCTTTCTTT; CDR3 protein: CASSSQMNTEAFF
V gene: TRBV10-2; J gene: TRBJ1-1; clone size: .; D gene: .; CDR3 DNA: TGCGCCAGCAGTCAACGGTCTAACACTGAAGCTTTCTTT; CDR3 protein: CASSQRSNTEAFF
V gene: TRBV9; J gene: TRBJ2-1; clone size: few; D gene: .; CDR3 DNA: TGTGCCAGCAGCGTGGACAATGAGCAGTTCTTC; CDR3 protein: CASSVDNEQFF
V gene: TRBV13; J gene: TRBJ2-1; clone size: .; D gene: .; CDR3 DNA: TGTGCCAGCAGCCATTACGCGGGAACTAGGAGGGCTAGGGATGAGCAGTTCTTC; CDR3 protein: CASSHYAGTRRARDEQFF
V gene: TRBV20-1; J gene: TRBJ2-4; clone size: many; D gene: TRBD2; CDR3 DNA: TGCAGTGCTAGAGGACTAGCGGGGGGCTTTAGGCACATTCAGTACTTC; CDR3 protein: CSARGLAGGFRHIQYF
V gene: TRBV7-8; J gene: TRBJ2-7; clone size: .; D gene: TRBD2; CDR3 DNA: TGTGCCAGCAGCTTAGTCCCTAGCGGTCCCTACGAGCAGTACTTC; CDR3 protein: CASSLVPSGPYEQYF
V gene: TRBV7-8; J gene: TRBJ2-3; clone size: .; D gene: TRBD2; CDR3 DNA: TGTGCCAGCAGCTTTTACGGACTAGCGGGAGTCTCAGATACGCAGTATTTT; CDR3 protein: CASSFYGLAGVSDTQYF
V gene: TRBV20-1; J gene: TRBJ2-2; clone size: .; D gene: TRBD1; CDR3 DNA: TGCAGTGCTAGAGATCTCGAGAACAGGGGATACGGGGAGCTGTTTTTT; CDR3 protein: CSARDLENRGYGELFF
V gene: TRBV4-1; J gene: TRBJ1-1; clone size: few; D gene: .; CDR3 DNA: TGCGCCAGCAGCCTGGCAACTTCGAACACTGAAGCTTTCTTT; CDR3 protein: CASSLATSNTEAFF
V gene: TRBV14; J gene: TRBJ1-2; clone size: .; D gene: .; CDR3 DNA: TGTGCCAGCAGCGGGGGCGGTGGCTACACCTTC; CDR3 protein: CASSGGGGYTF
V gene: TRBV6-1; J gene: TRBJ2-1; clone size: few; D gene: .; CDR3 DNA: TGTGCCAGCAGTGTGGTACGAGGTGAGCAGTTCTTC; CDR3 protein: CASSVVRGEQFF
V gene: TRBV18; J gene: TRBJ2-1; clone size: many; D gene: .; CDR3 DNA: TGTGCCAGCTCACCATTCGAACAAGAGAATGAGCAGTTCTTC; CDR3 protein: CASSPFEQENEQFF
V gene: TRBV5-1; J gene: TRBJ2-2; clone size: few; D gene: TRBD2; CDR3 DNA: TGCGCCAGCAGTCTACTAGCGGGAGGCCGGAACACCGGGGAGCTGTTTTTT; CDR3 protein: CASSLLAGGRNTGELFF
V gene: TRBV5-1; J gene: TRBJ2-7; clone size: .; D gene: .; CDR3 DNA: TGCGCCAGCAGCTTGGATCGTGTGGCTCCGTACGAGCAGTACTTC; CDR3 protein: CASSLDRVAPYEQYF
V gene: TRBV11-2; J gene: TRBJ2-7; clone size: few; D gene: TRBD1; CDR3 DNA: TGTGCCAGCAGCTCAGAGGGCAGGGGGTTAGGATCCGAGCAGTACTTC; CDR3 protein: CASSSEGRGLGSEQYF
V gene: TRBV5-1; J gene: TRBJ2-1; clone size: few; D gene: .; CDR3 DNA: TGCGCCAGCAGCTCGAGAGCAGCCCGCTCCTACAATGAGCAGTTCTTC; CDR3 protein: CASSSRAARSYNEQFF
V gene: TRBV7-2; J gene: TRBJ1-5; clone size: .; D gene: .; CDR3 DNA: TGTGCCAGCAGCTCCGCTAGCAATCAGCCCCAGCATTTT; CDR3 protein: CASSSASNQPQHF
V gene: TRBV6-5; J gene: TRBJ1-1; clone size: .; D gene: TRBD1; CDR3 DNA: TGTGCCAGCAGTACCCACCGGGACAGGGACACTGAAGCTTTCTTT; CDR3 protein: CASSTHRDRDTEAFF
V gene: TRBV5-1; J gene: TRBJ2-5; clone size: many; D gene: .; CDR3 DNA: TGCGCCAGCAGCCTTGCCTCGGACAGAGAAGAGACCCAGTACTTC; CDR3 protein: CASSLASDREETQYF